The clone carrying this T cell receptor (beta chain) was recorded a few times. The antigen is not known. The sample is drawn from a study of cytomegalovirus exposure and HLA in healthy donors. This table comes from immunoSEQ multiplex PCR, and its TCRdb copy is limited to in-frame clones, with some not included. The profile shows about 98,000 clones, roughly nine tenths of them singletons. The study drew the donors from its roughly 120-subject validation cohort, separate from the approximately 700-subject first cohort. Overall study findings and caveats: High specificity and sensitivity for cytomegalovirus status were reported for the classifier. Rare TCR sequences predominated, though certain public TCRs were found in many donors. The listing of 150 to 200 TCR beta chains classed them as cytomegalovirus-associated.

The origin of this receptor is a woman aged 30 to 39 in good health and CMV-seronegative. Sequencing used PBMCs.

Here the CDR3 DNA reads TGTGCCAGCAGTCCACAGGGCGGTGAGCAGTTCTTC. It encodes CASSPQGGEQFF. This rearrangement joins TRBV27 to TRBJ2-1; TRBD1 is a possible D gene (6 bases). The CDR3 is 12 residues long. Germline CDR1 reads MNHEY; CDR2 reads SMNVEV (reference sequence). The V end lost 5 bases, the J end lost 9 bases, and 11 bases lay between the germline ends.